Below, 21 T cell receptor beta chains from the same sample are listed, as sequenced in a study of cytotoxic CD8 clonotypes in ibrutinib-treated CLL (dated by TCRdb to the early 2020s). Receptor libraries were prepared by the immunoSEQ multiplex PCR assay. TCRdb mirrors the immuneACCESS table, restricted to in-frame sequences. Some clones are absent from its copies; in checked studies, under half trace to an unresolved V gene, and the reason for the others is unknown. This sample holds approximately 350,000 clones; roughly two thirds were observed only once. Of the sample, 6.3% is held by the ten largest clones. This specimen consisted of PBMCs, obtained after 36 months of ibrutinib treatment. The receptors were sampled from a human donor with chronic lymphocytic leukemia.

This clone has only a few counts. The V call is TRBV5-6, the J call TRBJ2-2; 11 positions match TRBD2. The CDR3 is made up of 19 amino acids. The V gene's germline CDR1 is SGHDT and CDR2 YYEEEE. Trimming took 4 bases from V and 0 from J; bases not matched to a gene: 11. This CDR3 reads CASSPLGTSGGANTGELFF. CDR3 DNA sequence: TGTGCCAGCAGCCCCCTGGGTACTAGCGGGGGCGCGAACACCGGGGAGCTGTTTTTT.

This chain links TRBV28 with TRBJ2-5; 8 nucleotides agree with TRBD2. Germline V CDR1 and CDR2: MDHEN, SYDVKM. The CDR3 length is 15 residues. Trimming took 2 bases from V and 7 from J; bases not matched to a gene: 9. The CDR3 nucleotides read TGTGCCAGCAGTTTAGACGGGGGGGGTCCGCGGACCCAGTACTTC. It yields the protein CASSLDGGGPRTQYF.

V usage is TRBV19 and J usage is TRBJ2-2; D is unresolved. This CDR3 comprises 13 residues. In germline, CDR1 is LNHDA, CDR2 SQIVND (reference sequence). V shed 9 bases and J shed 5 bases, with 13 bases lying between them. The CDR3 sequence is CASAVGRTGELFF. In DNA form, the CDR3 reads TGTGCCAGCGCGGTGGGCAGGACCGGGGAGCTGTTTTTT.

The rearrangement joins TRBV5-6 to TRBJ2-7; D is undetermined. CDR1 and CDR2 from the germline V gene are SGHDT and YYEEEE. There are 13 residues in the CDR3. V lost 2 bases and J 6 bases, leaving 12 bases between the germline ends. The CDR3 nucleotides are TGTGCCAGCAGCTTAGGCCCTACTGGCGAGCAGTACTTC. This gives the protein CASSLGPTGEQYF. The full variable domain, rest sourced from reference TRBV5-6 and TRBJ2-7, is DAGVTQSPTHLIKTRGQQVTLRCSPKSGHDTVSWYQQALGQGPQFIFQYYEEEERQRGNFPDRFSGHQFPNYSSELNVNALLLGDSALYLCASSLGPTGEQYFGPGTRLTVT.

Here the CDR3 DNA reads TGTGCCAGCAGCGTAGGAGGGACGGACGAAAAACTGTTTTTT. It yields the protein CASSVGGTDEKLFF. V gene TRBV9 combines with J gene TRBJ1-4, with D maybe TRBD1 (5 bases). The CDR3 extends over 14 amino acids. V gave up 0 bases and J gave up 8 bases, with 11 bases separating them. Germline-derived CDR1 and CDR2 are SGDLS and YYNGEE.

This chain uses TRBV7-9 with TRBJ2-1; D is possibly TRBD2 (6 bases). Germline lookup yields CDR1 SEHNR and CDR2 FQNEAQ (reference sequence). The CDR3 has 16 residues. V lost 4 bases and J lost 1, with 14 bases in between. The CDR3 DNA sequence: TGTGCCAGCAGCTCTGGGGCCGGGACTTCCTACAATGAGCAGTTCTTC. It yields the protein CASSSGAGTSYNEQFF.

The rearrangement joins TRBV9 to TRBJ1-4; no reliable D call. Germline V lookup: CDR1 SGDLS, CDR2 YYNGEE. V was cut by 4 bases and J by 8 bases, with 9 bases left in between. This CDR3 spans 12 amino acids. The CDR3: CASSSWEEKLFF. CDR3 DNA sequence: TGTGCCAGCAGCAGTTGGGAAGAAAAACTGTTTTTT.

The chain employs TRBV6-4 and TRBJ1-2; 10 nucleotides align to TRBD1. The CDR3 covers 13 residues. Germline CDR1 and CDR2: MRHNA and SNTAGT. Trimming at V came to 6 bases and at J to 7 bases, leaving 5 bases not matched to a gene. DNA of the CDR3: TGTGCCAGCAGCGCCGGGACAGGGGTTGGCTACACCTTC. The encoded protein is CASSAGTGVGYTF.

The gene calls are TRBV6-6 and TRBJ2-4, with D unresolved. The germline V gene has CDR1 MNHNY and CDR2 SVGAGI (reference sequence). V lost 2 bases and J lost 4, with 9 bases in between. CDR3 length: 14 residues. CDR3 sequence: CASSYGPTKNIQYF. As DNA, the CDR3 is TGTGCCAGCAGTTACGGACCGACTAAAAACATTCAGTACTTC.

The chain combines TRBV10-3 with TRBJ2-7; TRBD2 agrees at 11 bases. This CDR3 comprises 14 residues. The V gene end was trimmed by 6 bases and the J gene end by 4 bases; junction bases not matched to a gene: 5. The germline gives CDR1 ENHRY, CDR2 SYGVKD. The CDR3 protein is CAIRVAGGGYEQYF. Here the CDR3 DNA reads TGTGCCATCAGGGTAGCGGGAGGGGGGTACGAGCAGTACTTC.

The chain carries TRBV4-3 and TRBJ2-3; maybe TRBD2 (5 bases). The CDR3 loop spans 15 amino acids. Germline V lookup: CDR1 LGHNA, CDR2 YSLEER. V lost 4 bases, J lost 6 bases, and 17 bases lay in between. For the CDR3, the DNA is TGCGCCAGCAGCCCCCCCGGTGGAGGTTCGGATACGCAGTATTTT. Amino acids: CASSPPGGGSDTQYF.

The chain recombines TRBV7-9 with TRBJ2-1; 11 bases match TRBD1. V was clipped by 6 bases and J by 5 bases; unmatched bases: 6. CDR3 length equals 15 residues. CDR1 SEHNR and CDR2 FQNEAQ come from the germline V gene (reference sequence). CDR3 coding DNA: TGTGCCAGCAGTCTGGACAGGGGGCTCGACAATGAGCAGTTCTTC. Translated, it gives CASSLDRGLDNEQFF.

A single count supports this clone. V is TRBV5-1 and J is TRBJ1-2, with a weak D call TRBD1 (6 bases). From germline, CDR1 is SGHRS and CDR2 YFSETQ. V gave up 4 bases and J gave up 2 bases, with 12 bases separating them. CDR3 length: 14 residues. CDR3 coding DNA: TGCGCCAGCAGCATTGACAGGTTCAACTATGGCTACACCTTC. Its protein product is CASSIDRFNYGYTF.

This chain joins TRBV10-2 and TRBJ2-7; weak D call: TRBD2 (5 bases). The length of the CDR3 is 15 residues. Germline CDR1 is WSHSY and CDR2 is SAAADI. V gave up 4 bases and J gave up 4 bases, with 17 bases separating them. The CDR3 sequence: CASSVPRRAQYEQYF. The CDR3, as DNA: TGCGCCAGCAGTGTGCCTCGGCGGGCCCAGTACGAGCAGTACTTC.

The chain has TRBV5-1 and TRBJ1-2; 8 bases match TRBD1. This CDR3 spans 12 amino acids. CDR1 SGHRS and CDR2 YFSETQ come from the germline V gene. V was pared by 5 bases and J by 8 bases, with 5 bases of the junction left unmatched. Written as DNA, the CDR3 is TGCGCCAGCAGGGAGACAGGGGACGGCTACACCTTC. Protein: CASRETGDGYTF. The full variable domain, in which reference TRBV5-1 and TRBJ1-2 provide the parts outside the CDR3, is KAGVTQTPRYLIKTRGQQVTLSCSPISGHRSVSWYQQTPGQGLQFLFEYFSETQRNKGNFPGRFSGRQFSNSRSEMNVSTLELGDSALYLCASRETGDGYTFGSGTRLTVV.

The V gene is TRBV6-1, the J gene TRBJ2-6; either TRBD1 or TRBD2 may fit D (5 bases each). There are 17 residues in the CDR3. Germline V gene lookup returns CDR1 MNHNS and CDR2 SASEGT. The ends were cut back, 0 bases at V and 1 base at J, with 10 bases in the middle. CDR3 protein: CASSEALWGSGANVLTF. CDR3 nucleotide sequence: TGTGCCAGCAGTGAAGCGCTTTGGGGGTCTGGGGCCAACGTCCTGACTTTC.

V and J are TRBV4-2 and TRBJ2-1, with D tentatively TRBD2 (5 bases). The CDR3 extends over 15 amino acids. V shed 2 bases and J shed 8 bases, with 16 bases lying between them. Germline-derived CDR1 and CDR2 are LGHNA and YNFKEQ. The CDR3: CASSQTRVEWYEQFF. In nucleotides, the CDR3 is TGTGCCAGCAGCCAAACGCGGGTGGAGTGGTATGAGCAGTTCTTC.

The rearrangement uses TRBV14 and TRBJ2-1; tentatively, D is TRBD2 (5 bases). In germline, CDR1 is SGHDN, CDR2 FVKESK. Deletions cut 1 base from V and 0 bases from J, with 13 bases between. The CDR3 length is 17 residues. The CDR3 nucleotides read TGTGCCAGCAGCCAAGCCCCACCGGGATTCTCCTACAATGAGCAGTTCTTC. It specifies CASSQAPPGFSYNEQFF. Full variable domain (outside the CDR3, taken from reference TRBV14 and TRBJ2-1): EAGVTQFPSHSVIEKGQTVTLRCDPISGHDNLYWYRRVMGKEIKFLLHFVKESKQDESGMPNNRFLAERTGGTYSTLKVQPAELEDSGVYFCASSQAPPGFSYNEQFFGPGTRLTVL.

The rearrangement links TRBV7-9 to TRBJ2-1, with D hard to call. With 5 bases removed from V and 6 bases from J, the gap between germline ends came to 8 bases. This CDR3 has 12 residues. CDR1 SEHNR and CDR2 FQNEAQ come from the germline V gene (reference sequence). CDR3 residues: CASSQGSNEQFF. DNA of the CDR3: TGTGCCAGCAGCCAAGGGTCCAATGAGCAGTTCTTC.

In this sample, this clone turned up a few times. The rearrangement joins TRBV7-8 to TRBJ2-7, with 7 bases lining up with TRBD2. This CDR3 spans 17 amino acids. V lost 1 base, J lost 0 bases, and 9 bases stayed unmatched. CDR1 and CDR2 from the germline V gene are SGHVS and FQNEAQ. The CDR3 nucleotides read TGTGCCAGCAGCTTAGGTTCGACTAGCAGGAGCTCCTACGAGCAGTACTTC. Protein sequence: CASSLGSTSRSSYEQYF. Variable domain in full (rest from reference TRBV7-8 and TRBJ2-7): GAGVSQSPRYKVAKRGQDVALRCDPISGHVSLFWYQQALGQGPEFLTYFQNEAQLDKSGLPSDRFFAERPEGSVSTLKIQRTQQEDSAVYLCASSLGSTSRSSYEQYFGPGTRLTVT.

This clone appeared once. This chain links TRBV11-3 with TRBJ2-1, with no clear D. This CDR3 comprises 14 residues. V was clipped by 3 bases and J by 4 bases, with 10 bases between them. Germline V gene lookup returns CDR1 SGHNT and CDR2 YENEEA. CDR3 DNA sequence: TGTGCCAGCAGCTTCTCGCATTCTTACAATGAGCAGTTCTTC. This sequence encodes CASSFSHSYNEQFF.